This entry features one T cell receptor beta chain sequence. The antigen is unknown. This entry belongs to a study of a mutant IDH1 vaccine in newly diagnosed glioma. Study results and limitations: Changes in the top peripheral T cell clonotypes seemingly had no bearing on pseudoprogression.

Noted time point: baseline, week 1 (first vaccination visit). As to treatment: pre-vaccination baseline after standard-of-care therapy. Patients carried new grade 3 or 4 IDH1-mutant astrocytomas lacking nuclear ATRX. The assay was immunoSEQ multiplex PCR, and TCRdb's table has in-frame clones only and misses some. This sample carries about 25,000 clones, around 93% of them seen once, and the ten largest clones take 1% to 1.5%. The CDR3 loop spans 15 amino acids. The germline CDR1 and CDR2 sequences are SNHLY and FYNNEI. Between the trimmed V and J ends, which lost 8 bases and 9 bases, there was a span of 23 bases.

The TCR sequence derives from a man aged 35 to 55 with glioma. The V gene is TRBV2, the J gene TRBJ2-1; either TRBD1 or TRBD2 may fit D (5 bases each). The sample in question was PBMCs, obtained from a glioma patient treated with radiotherapy, temozolomide or both. CDR3 DNA: TGTGCCAGCTTGGACCTGGTGGGGACCTTCAGTGAGCAGTTCTTC. This codes for CASLDLVGTFSEQFF.